The following is a T cell receptor (beta chain) sequence with its context. Produced via immunoSEQ multiplex PCR; TCRdb's table is partial and in-frame only. The data show some 43,000 clones, 80% seen once. The sample belongs to a study of PD-L1 blockade in urothelial cancer. Whole-study context: Males with bladder-origin urothelial cancer constituted about nine tenths of the roughly 30 patients. Median blood clonality was around 0.08, with about 81,000 unique TCRs.

Time point specified: pretreatment peripheral blood. Each patient supplied 1 to 8 pretreatment and on-treatment samples. Sequences were derived from PBMCs, sampled around atezolizumab (anti-PD-L1) treatment. This receptor was taken from a man in his sixties with urothelial cancer.

In DNA form, the CDR3 reads TGTGCCAGCAGGCCTCTAGCGGGAGGGCCCTACAATGAGCAGTTCTTC. Its protein product is CASRPLAGGPYNEQFF. The V call is TRBV28, the J call TRBJ2-1, with 12 bases fitting TRBD2. CDR3 length equals 16 residues. Germline V gene lookup returns CDR1 MDHEN and CDR2 SYDVKM. V shed 6 bases and J 2 bases; nucleotides not matched to a gene: 5.